Shown below are 21 T cell receptor beta chains from a single sample sequenced in a study of T-cell reconstitution after alpha-beta-depleted transplantation in children. Unique molecular identifiers featured in how the TCRbeta library was prepared. TCRdb fed the PCR reads into MiXCR, producing one record per CDR3 protein. The sample yields about 610,000 distinct CDR3 sequences, roughly a tenth seen once. Sequencing used PBMCs from the stem cell graft donor, obtained from the stem cell graft. These receptors came from a human donor who donated a stem cell graft to a child with acute myeloid leukemia.

To note about this clonotype: This may come from a read error, since a much larger clone is one base off. The rearrangement joins TRBV6-1 to TRBJ2-2, with 9 bases identical to TRBD2. The junction had 9 bases not matched to a gene; V was cut back by 10 bases and J by 3 bases. This CDR3 region has 15 residues. Per germline, CDR1 MNHNS and CDR2 SASEGT. The CDR3 reads CANSLTSGDTGELFF. As DNA, the CDR3 is TGTGCCAACAGCCTGACTAGCGGTGACACCGGGGAGCTGTTTTTT.

This clonotype was observed a few times. The J gene is TRBJ2-7, the V gene TRBV5-1; a weak D match, TRBD2 (6 bases). Trimming stripped 2 bases from V and 5 bases from J, with 11 bases between. Germline values: CDR1 SGHRS, CDR2 YFSETQ. This CDR3 is 13 amino acids long. CDR3 DNA sequence: TGCGCCAGCAGCTTTAAACTAGCTGACGAGCAGTACTTC. Translation gives CASSFKLADEQYF.

This chain uses TRBV6-1 with TRBJ2-1, with 10 bases identical to TRBD2. V was clipped by 6 bases and J by 6 bases; unmatched bases: 8. CDR1 is MNHNS, CDR2 SASEGT, per germline. The CDR3 is made up of 15 amino acids. The CDR3 nucleotides are TGTGCCAGCAGACTTCTAGCGGGGGTGCCCAATGAGCAGTTCTTC. It specifies CASRLLAGVPNEQFF.

This chain joins TRBV29-1 and TRBJ2-1, with TRBD2 as a possible D gene (5 bases). There are 12 residues in the CDR3. Germline values: CDR1 SQVTM, CDR2 ANQGSEA. V was shortened by 4 bases and J by 6 bases, with 10 bases between the two germline ends. The CDR3 bases are TGCAGCGTTGCCTCGGGATTCAATGAGCAGTTCTTC. Translating gives CSVASGFNEQFF.

This clonotype was found many times. V usage is TRBV7-2 and J usage is TRBJ2-4; 10 positions agree with TRBD2. The J segment lost 1 base and the V segment lost 2 bases, leaving 2 bases of the junction unmatched. The CDR3 covers 16 residues. Germline values: CDR1 SGHTA, CDR2 FQGNSA. The CDR3 DNA is TGTGCCAGCAGCTTAACTAGCGGGAAGGCCAAAAACATTCAGTACTTC. This translates into CASSLTSGKAKNIQYF.

The gene calls are TRBV30 and TRBJ2-1, with 8 bases that match TRBD2. Trimming removed 2 bases from V and 4 bases from J; junction bases left unmatched: 16. The CDR3 sequence is 18 residues long. CDR1 and CDR2 (germline): GTSNPN, SVGIG (reference sequence). CDR3 in DNA: TGTGCCTGGAGTCCACTTGGTCGCGGGACTAGTAAATACAATGAGCAGTTCTTC. Protein sequence: CAWSPLGRGTSKYNEQFF. Full variable domain (rest looked up from reference TRBV30 and TRBJ2-1): SQTIHQWPATLVQPVGSPLSLECTVEGTSNPNLYWYRQAAGRGLQLLFYSVGIGQISSEVPQNLSASRPQDRQFILSSKKLLLSDSGFYLCAWSPLGRGTSKYNEQFFGPGTRLTVL.

In its sample, this clonotype was seen many times. The chain has TRBV9 and TRBJ2-3; D remains ambiguous. Germline V CDR1 and CDR2: SGDLS, YYNGEE. There are 12 residues in the CDR3. Trimming took 3 bases from V and 2 from J, leaving 4 bases between them. CDR3 region: CASSAPTDTQYF. In DNA form, the CDR3 reads TGTGCCAGCAGCGCTCCCACAGATACGCAGTATTTT.

This clonotype has at least ten counts. The chain recombines TRBV29-1 with TRBJ2-7; 11 bases agree with TRBD1. This CDR3 spans 12 amino acids. Per germline, CDR1 SQVTM and CDR2 ANQGSEA. The J segment lost 6 bases and the V segment lost 5 bases, leaving 3 bases of the junction unmatched. This chain's CDR3 is CSVRDRGSEQYF. The CDR3 region has the DNA TGCAGCGTTAGGGACAGGGGGAGCGAGCAGTACTTC.

This clonotype was counted a few times. The chain couples TRBV9 to TRBJ1-1; TRBD1 agrees at 9 bases. CDR1 and CDR2 from the germline V gene are SGDLS and YYNGEE. This CDR3 is 16 amino acids long. The V gene end was trimmed by 0 bases and the J gene end by 5 bases; junction bases not matched to a gene: 8. This CDR3 reads CASSVGQGVSETEAFF. Written as DNA, the CDR3 is TGTGCCAGCAGCGTAGGACAGGGGGTCTCCGAAACTGAAGCTTTCTTT.

This clonotype was counted many times. The chain has TRBV6-5 and TRBJ2-2, with 8 bases that match TRBD2. CDR3 size: 17 residues. Germline V gene lookup returns CDR1 MNHEY and CDR2 SVGAGI. Trimming at V came to 0 bases and at J to 0 bases, leaving 3 bases not matched to a gene. Here the CDR3 DNA reads TGTGCCAGCAGTTACTCCTTAGCGGGGACGAACACCGGGGAGCTGTTTTTT. This sequence encodes CASSYSLAGTNTGELFF.

This sequence joins TRBV12-3 or TRBV12-4 and TRBJ2-7; D is ambiguous. Trimming took off 1 base at V and 6 bases at J, with 16 bases between the two ends. The CDR3 is 15 amino acids. The CDR3 coding sequence is TGTGCCAGCAGTTTAGTCGGTCTAGTCGGTTCCGAGCAGTACTTC. Translated: CASSLVGLVGSEQYF.

The chain joins TRBV24-1 to TRBJ1-2; D remains unclear. The CDR3 is 12 amino acids. Per germline, CDR1 KGHDR and CDR2 SFDVKD. The V end was cut by 4 bases, the J end by 6 bases, with 8 bases between. CDR3 nucleotides: TGTGCCACCAGTGAGTCGTGGAATGGCTACACCTTC. Translating gives CATSESWNGYTF.

This clonotype was picked up many times. The CDR3 reads CASSLEGWGANTGELFF. The CDR3 nucleotides are TGTGCCAGCAGTTTAGAGGGTTGGGGCGCTAACACCGGGGAGCTGTTTTTT. The chain employs TRBV12-3 or TRBV12-4 and TRBJ2-2; weak D call: TRBD1 (5 bases). V lost 1 base to trimming and J lost 2 bases, with 14 bases between them. The CDR3 consists of 17 residues.

This clonotype was seen many times. This sequence joins TRBV5-1 and TRBJ2-3; D is unresolved. V was shortened by 0 bases and J by 0 bases, with 5 bases between the two germline ends. In germline, CDR1 is SGHRS, CDR2 YFSETQ. The CDR3 runs to 14 residues. The CDR3 DNA reads as TGCGCCAGCAGCTTGGAGTGGAGCACAGATACGCAGTATTTT. It encodes CASSLEWSTDTQYF.

The rearrangement joins TRBV12-3 or TRBV12-4 to TRBJ2-7; D may be TRBD2 (6 bases). The CDR3 has 12 amino acids. Trimming took off 8 bases at V and 5 bases at J, with 13 bases between the two ends. This CDR3 is CASSRGENEQYF. The CDR3 DNA follows: TGTGCCAGCTCTCGCGGGGAAAACGAGCAGTACTTC.

This clonotype was seen a few times. The CDR3 bases are TGTGCCAGCAGTGTCGGCACCCTACAAGAGACCCAGTACTTC. Amino acid sequence: CASSVGTLQETQYF. The chain couples TRBV2 to TRBJ2-5; D not resolved. CDR1 and CDR2 from the germline V gene are SNHLY and FYNNEI. The CDR3 covers 14 residues. Between the trimmed V and J ends, which lost 4 bases and 2 bases, there was a span of 11 bases.

This clonotype was detected ten times or more. J is TRBJ2-1 and V is TRBV20-1, with 7 bases that match TRBD2. The J segment lost 6 bases and the V segment lost 6 bases, leaving 8 bases of the junction unmatched. The germline gives CDR1 DFQATT, CDR2 SNEGSKA (reference sequence). This CDR3 region has 13 residues. The CDR3 sequence is CSAISGVPNEQFF. The CDR3 nucleotides are TGCAGTGCCATCAGCGGGGTTCCCAATGAGCAGTTCTTC.

There are many counts of this clonotype. This chain links TRBV20-1 with TRBJ2-3; a possible D gene is TRBD2 (6 bases). CDR1 DFQATT and CDR2 SNEGSKA come from the germline V gene (reference sequence). The CDR3 totals 14 residues. V was shortened by 7 bases and J by 3 bases, with 17 bases between the two germline ends. CDR3 residues: CSVSTGRDTDTQYF. Here the CDR3 DNA reads TGCAGTGTATCCACGGGGCGGGATACAGATACGCAGTATTTT.

This clonotype showed up just a few times. This chain uses TRBV7-9 with TRBJ2-3, with a tentative D call TRBD2 (5 bases). CDR1 SEHNR and CDR2 FQNEAQ come from the germline V gene (reference sequence). Trimming took off 2 bases at V and 6 bases at J, with 15 bases between the two ends. CDR3 size: 15 residues. CDR3 bases: TGTGCCAGCAGCTTATTTAGTACGGGGATGGATACGCAGTATTTT. Amino acids: CASSLFSTGMDTQYF.

The chain joins TRBV6-1 to TRBJ1-2; weak D call: TRBD1 (6 bases). V was trimmed by 4 bases and J by 6 bases, leaving 9 bases between them. The germline gives CDR1 MNHNS, CDR2 SASEGT. The length of the CDR3 is 12 residues. Here the CDR3 reads CASSGQDNGYTF. CDR3 nucleotides: TGTGCCAGCAGTGGACAGGACAATGGCTACACCTTC.

This clonotype came up many times. The chain combines TRBV29-1 with TRBJ1-1, with TRBD1 identical over 7 bases. There are 13 residues in the CDR3. The germline V gene has CDR1 SQVTM and CDR2 ANQGSEA. V dropped 7 bases and J dropped 3; count of bases not matched to a gene: 8. In DNA form, the CDR3 reads TGCAGCGGAAACAGGGGAATAGACACTGAAGCTTTCTTT. Amino acids: CSGNRGIDTEAFF.